The 11 T cell receptor beta chains below come from one sample, sequenced in a study of blood T cells in healthy people across ages. It was with a sample-barcoded 5' primer and a J-beta primer mix that a second PCR of roughly 7 to 12 cycles was run. TCRdb processed the 5' RACE reads anew with MiXCR; each CDR3 protein has one entry. This table holds some 1.1 million distinct CDR3 sequences, about two fifths found once. The sample was blood. These receptor sequences come from a man aged 18 to 29 in good health.

The gene calls are TRBV4-3 and TRBJ1-1; D is unresolved. Germline V lookup: CDR1 LGHNA, CDR2 YSLEER. V lost 0 bases to trimming and J lost 4 bases, with 15 bases between them. The CDR3 has 16 residues. The CDR3 here is CASSQEPAEGRTEAFF. CDR3 sequence (DNA): TGCGCCAGCAGCCAAGAACCGGCTGAAGGGCGCACTGAAGCTTTCTTT.

V is TRBV20-1 and J is TRBJ2-5, with TRBD1 matching 10 bases. The DNA matches TRBJ2-1 better at its end, which makes the J call doubtful. Germline CDR1 DFQATT, CDR2 SNEGSKA (reference sequence). CDR3 length: 16 residues. In DNA, the CDR3 is TGCAGTGCTAGAGATTGGGACAGGGGTGGCCAAGAGACCCAGTTCTTC. This sequence encodes CSARDWDRGGQETQFF.

The chain combines TRBV27 with TRBJ1-4; 10 bases align to TRBD1. This CDR3 is built from 17 residues. The V and J ends lost 2 bases and 6 bases, in that order; junction bases with no gene match: 9. The V gene's germline CDR1 is MNHEY and CDR2 SMNVEV (reference sequence). The CDR3 is CASSLKARDRGDEKLFF. The DNA for the CDR3 is TGTGCCAGCAGTTTAAAAGCCCGGGACAGGGGAGATGAAAAACTGTTTTTT.

This clonotype was found a few times. V gene TRBV20-1 combines with J gene TRBJ1-2; 7 bases match TRBD1. Germline lookup yields CDR1 DFQATT and CDR2 SNEGSKA (reference sequence). CDR3 length equals 14 residues. With 6 bases clipped from V and 1 base from J, the junction kept 8 bases outside the gene matches. CDR3 region: CSASGQVLNYGYTF. In DNA, the CDR3 is TGCAGTGCCAGTGGACAGGTCCTTAACTATGGCTACACCTTC.

This clonotype was counted a few times. The chain recombines TRBV20-1 with TRBJ1-1; 8 bases map to TRBD1. CDR1 and CDR2 (germline): DFQATT, SNEGSKA (reference sequence). After removal of 7 bases from V and 1 base from J, the junction contained 5 bases not matched to a gene. CDR3 length: 13 amino acids. The CDR3 DNA is TGCAGTGTCCCGGGACAGGCGAACACTGAAGCTTTCTTT. Its protein product is CSVPGQANTEAFF.

The chain has TRBV9 and TRBJ1-4, with TRBD1 as a possible D gene (6 bases). V lost 0 bases, J lost 5 bases, and 8 bases lay in between. Germline V gives CDR1 SGDLS, CDR2 YYNGEE. The CDR3 length is 14 residues. As DNA, the CDR3 is TGTGCCAGCAGCGTAGAGGGGGTAAATGAAAAACTGTTTTTT. It is translated as CASSVEGVNEKLFF.

The rearrangement links TRBV2 to TRBJ1-2; D is possibly TRBD1 (6 bases). The CDR3 consists of 15 residues. The V gene's germline CDR1 is SNHLY and CDR2 FYNNEI. Trimming pared 3 bases from V and 4 bases from J, leaving 15 bases between. The chain's CDR3 is CASSDLGGLSYGYTF. CDR3 DNA sequence: TGTGCCAGCAGTGATCTTGGGGGCTTAAGCTATGGCTACACCTTC. The entire variable domain, with the rest obtained from reference TRBV2 and TRBJ1-2, is as follows: EPEVTQTPSHQVTQMGQEVILRCVPISNHLYFYWYRQILGQKVEFLVSFYNNEISEKSEIFDDQFSVERPDGSNFTLKIRSTKLEDSAMYFCASSDLGGLSYGYTFGSGTRLTVV.

V usage is TRBV2 and J usage is TRBJ2-7; tentatively, D is TRBD1 (5 bases). This CDR3 has 14 residues. Looked up from germline, CDR1 is SNHLY and CDR2 is FYNNEI. V shed 6 bases and J shed 2 bases, with 14 bases lying between them. The DNA of the CDR3 is TGTGCCAGCAGAGTCAAGGGGCGCCCCTACGAGCAGTACTTC. It specifies CASRVKGRPYEQYF.

The gene calls are TRBV13 and TRBJ2-4; 9 bases are a match to TRBD1. Germline V gives CDR1 PRHDT, CDR2 FYEKMQ (reference sequence). V dropped 4 bases and J dropped 0; count of bases not matched to a gene: 7. This CDR3 region has 17 residues. The CDR3 DNA sequence: TGTGCCAGCAGCTCCCAAAACAGGGGGCTAGCCAAAAACATTCAGTACTTC. It encodes CASSSQNRGLAKNIQYF.

The rearrangement uses TRBV3-1 and TRBJ2-3; D unresolved. The CDR3 consists of 15 residues. The germline V gene has CDR1 LGHDT and CDR2 YNNKEL (reference sequence). V was cut by 2 bases and J by 2 bases, with 11 bases left in between. The CDR3 spells CASSQRRTYTDTQYF. CDR3 nucleotide sequence: TGTGCCAGCAGCCAAAGGCGTACATACACAGATACGCAGTATTTT.

This clonotype was seen a few times. The chain couples TRBV3-1 to TRBJ1-2, with D possibly TRBD1 on 5 matching bases. The ends were cut back, 10 bases at V and 3 bases at J, with 24 bases in the middle. CDR1 and CDR2 (germline): LGHDT, YNNKEL (reference sequence). The CDR3 is made up of 16 amino acids. The CDR3 sequence: CATAPSQGELHYGYTF. The DNA for the CDR3 is TGTGCCACGGCACCCAGCCAGGGTGAGCTTCACTATGGCTACACCTTC.